The 3 T cell receptor beta chains below were found in one sample sequenced in a study of blood T cell repertoires in COVID-19. The method was immunoSEQ multiplex PCR; TCRdb's version includes in-frame clones alone and lacks a portion of them. The sample includes 150,000 to 200,000 clones, around 90% of them seen just once. The source material was peripheral blood. The receptors were gathered from a man aged 40-49 years with active or convalescent COVID-19.

The CDR3 is CASSYSLPYIFTEAFF. CDR3 in DNA: TGTGCCAGCAGTTACTCGTTACCATACATTTTCACTGAAGCTTTCTTT. V gene TRBV6-5 combines with J gene TRBJ1-1; D is unclear. Germline CDR1 MNHEY, CDR2 SVGAGI. With 0 bases removed from V and 4 bases from J, the gap between germline ends came to 15 bases. The CDR3 loop spans 16 amino acids.

V usage is TRBV6-2 or TRBV6-3 and J usage is TRBJ1-1; TRBD1 might be the D (6 bases). V gave up 6 bases and J gave up 8 bases, with 13 bases separating them. Germline V gene data show CDR1 as MNHEY and CDR2 as SVGEGT. The CDR3 loop spans 12 amino acids. CDR3 region: CASSRGGGEAFF. For the CDR3, the DNA is TGTGCCAGCAGCCGAGGGGGTGGCGAAGCTTTCTTT.

This sequence joins TRBV7-2 and TRBJ1-4; TRBD1 agrees at 10 bases. The CDR3 covers 14 residues. Germline lookup yields CDR1 SGHTA and CDR2 FQGNSA. Losses at the gene ends were 5 bases for V and 6 bases for J; bases not matched to a gene: 3. In DNA, the CDR3 is TGTGCCAGCAGCACCGGGACAGGGGATGAAAAACTGTTTTTT. Its protein is CASSTGTGDEKLFF. Variable domain in full (rest from reference TRBV7-2 and TRBJ1-4): GAGVSQSPSNKVTEKGKDVELRCDPISGHTALYWYRQSLGQGLEFLIYFQGNSAPDKSGLPSDRFSAERTGGSVSTLTIQRTQQEDSAVYLCASSTGTGDEKLFFGSGTQLSVL.